Given below is one T cell receptor (beta chain) in context. The antigen remains undetermined. This sample was included in a study of OX40 agonist ivuxolimab in advanced cancers. Study in general: The drug used for patients, ivuxolimab, was an agonistic anti-OX40 (CD134) antibody.

Here immunoSEQ multiplex PCR was the method, and the copy in TCRdb shows in-frame clones only, minus some. The data show approximately 76,000 clones, with roughly nine tenths seen just once and roughly 13% held by the top ten. Whole-study findings and limits: Dose levels from 0.1 to 3.0 mg/kg saw CD4+ and CD8+ blood T cells expand clonally by week 6.

V lost 3 bases, J lost 5 bases, and 10 bases lay in between. Germline V CDR1 and CDR2: SGHDN, FVKESK. This CDR3 has 13 amino acids. The clonotype comes from an adult with an advanced solid tumor such as melanoma, head and neck, liver or kidney cancer. Source: CD4+ or CD8+ T cells sorted from blood, taken in a trial of the OX40 agonist ivuxolimab. This sequence joins TRBV14 and TRBJ1-1, with D maybe TRBD1 (5 bases). The CDR3 protein is CASSHREGTEAFF. CDR3 nucleotide sequence: TGTGCCAGCAGCCACAGGGAAGGGACTGAAGCTTTCTTT.